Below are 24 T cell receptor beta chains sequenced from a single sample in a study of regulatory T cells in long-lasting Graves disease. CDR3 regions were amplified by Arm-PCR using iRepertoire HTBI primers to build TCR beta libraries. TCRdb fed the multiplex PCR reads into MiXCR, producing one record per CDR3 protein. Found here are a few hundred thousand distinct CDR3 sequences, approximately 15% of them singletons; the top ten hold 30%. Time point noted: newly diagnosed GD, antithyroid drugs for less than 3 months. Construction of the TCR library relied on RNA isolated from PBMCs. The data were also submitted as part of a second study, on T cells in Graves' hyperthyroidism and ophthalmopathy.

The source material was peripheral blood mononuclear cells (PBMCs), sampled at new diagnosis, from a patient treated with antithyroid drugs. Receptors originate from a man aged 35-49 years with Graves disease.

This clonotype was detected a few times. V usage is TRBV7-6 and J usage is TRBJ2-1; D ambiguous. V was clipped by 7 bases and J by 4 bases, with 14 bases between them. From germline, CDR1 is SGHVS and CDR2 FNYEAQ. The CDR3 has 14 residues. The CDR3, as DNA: TGTGCCAGCATGGGAACGGACGGTTACAATGAGCAGTTCTTC. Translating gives CASMGTDGYNEQFF.

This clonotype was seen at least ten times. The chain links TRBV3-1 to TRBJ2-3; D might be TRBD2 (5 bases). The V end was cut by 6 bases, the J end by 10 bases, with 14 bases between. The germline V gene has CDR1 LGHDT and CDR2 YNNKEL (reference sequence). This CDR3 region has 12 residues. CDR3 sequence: CASRLVRGPQYF. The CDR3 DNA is TGTGCCAGCAGACTAGTTCGAGGTCCGCAGTATTTT.

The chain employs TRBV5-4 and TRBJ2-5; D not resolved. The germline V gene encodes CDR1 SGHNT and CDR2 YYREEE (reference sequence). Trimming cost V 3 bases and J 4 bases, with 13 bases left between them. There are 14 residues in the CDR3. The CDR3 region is CASSSSRATETQYF. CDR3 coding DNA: TGTGCCAGCAGCTCATCCCGGGCTACAGAGACCCAGTACTTC. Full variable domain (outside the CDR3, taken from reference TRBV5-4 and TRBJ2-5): ETGVTQSPTHLIKTRGQQVTLRCSSQSGHNTVSWYQQALGQGPQFIFQYYREEENGRGNFPPRFSGLQFPNYSSELNVNALELDDSALYLCASSSSRATETQYFGPGTRLLVL.

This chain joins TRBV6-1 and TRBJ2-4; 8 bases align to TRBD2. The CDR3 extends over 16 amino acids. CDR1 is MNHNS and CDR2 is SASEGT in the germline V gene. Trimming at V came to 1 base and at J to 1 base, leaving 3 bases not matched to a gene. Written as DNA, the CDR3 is TGTGCCAGCAGTGAAGTCGGGGGGGGGGCCAAAAACATTCAGTACTTC. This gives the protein CASSEVGGGAKNIQYF.

CDR3 nucleotides: TGTGCCAGCAGTATCGACAGGGGCTCTGGAAACACCATATATTTT. Protein product: CASSIDRGSGNTIYF. This sequence joins TRBV6-1 and TRBJ1-3; 8 bases match TRBD1. The CDR3 has 15 amino acids. J lost 0 bases, V lost 5 bases, and 3 bases had no gene match. CDR1 and CDR2 from the germline V gene are MNHNS and SASEGT.

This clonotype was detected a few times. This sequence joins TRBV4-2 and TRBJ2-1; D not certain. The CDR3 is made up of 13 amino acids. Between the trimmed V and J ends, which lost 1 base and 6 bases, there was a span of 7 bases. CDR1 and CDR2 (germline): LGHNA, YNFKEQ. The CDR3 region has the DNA TGTGCCAGCAGCCAAGGTCAGTTCAATGAGCAGTTCTTC. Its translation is CASSQGQFNEQFF.

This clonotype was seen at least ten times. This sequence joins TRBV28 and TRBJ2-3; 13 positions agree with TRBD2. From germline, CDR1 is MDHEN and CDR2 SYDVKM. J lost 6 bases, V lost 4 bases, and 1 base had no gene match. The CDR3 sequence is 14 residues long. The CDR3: CASSWGLAGDTQYF. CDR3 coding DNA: TGTGCCAGCAGTTGGGGACTAGCGGGGGATACGCAGTATTTT.

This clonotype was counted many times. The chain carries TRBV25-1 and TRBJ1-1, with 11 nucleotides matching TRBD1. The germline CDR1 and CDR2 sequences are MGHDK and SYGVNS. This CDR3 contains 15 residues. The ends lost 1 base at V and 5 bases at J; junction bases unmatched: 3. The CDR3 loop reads CASSEFGQGATEAFF. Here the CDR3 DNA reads TGTGCCAGCAGTGAATTCGGACAGGGGGCGACTGAAGCTTTCTTT. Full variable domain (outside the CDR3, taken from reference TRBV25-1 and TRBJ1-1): EADIYQTPRYLVIGTGKKITLECSQTMGHDKMYWYQQDPGMELHLIHYSYGVNSTEKGDLSSESTVSRIRTEHFPLTLESARPSHTSQYLCASSEFGQGATEAFFGQGTRLTVV.

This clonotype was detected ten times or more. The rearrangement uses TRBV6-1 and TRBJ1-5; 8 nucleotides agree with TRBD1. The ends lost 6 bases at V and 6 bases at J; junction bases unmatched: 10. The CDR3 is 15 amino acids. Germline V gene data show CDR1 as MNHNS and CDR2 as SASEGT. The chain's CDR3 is CASSPDRGVGQPQHF. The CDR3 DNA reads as TGTGCCAGCAGCCCTGACAGGGGAGTCGGTCAGCCCCAGCATTTT.

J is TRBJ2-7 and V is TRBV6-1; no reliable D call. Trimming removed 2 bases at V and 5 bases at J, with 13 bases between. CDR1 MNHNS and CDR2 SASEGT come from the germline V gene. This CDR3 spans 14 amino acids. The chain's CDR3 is CASSELWPFNEQYF. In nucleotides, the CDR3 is TGTGCCAGCAGTGAACTGTGGCCTTTTAACGAGCAGTACTTC.

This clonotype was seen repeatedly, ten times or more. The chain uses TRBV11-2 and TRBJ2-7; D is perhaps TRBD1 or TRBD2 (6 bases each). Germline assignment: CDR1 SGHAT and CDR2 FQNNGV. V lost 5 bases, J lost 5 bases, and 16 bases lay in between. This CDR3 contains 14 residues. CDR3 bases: TGTGCCAGCAGCCACCCGGTGGGGGGCAACGAGCAGTACTTC. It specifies CASSHPVGGNEQYF. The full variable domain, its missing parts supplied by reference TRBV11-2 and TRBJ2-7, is EAGVAQSPRYKIIEKRQSVAFWCNPISGHATLYWYQQILGQGPKLLIQFQNNGVVDDSQLPKDRFSAERLKGVDSTLKIQPAKLEDSAVYLCASSHPVGGNEQYFGPGTRLTVT.

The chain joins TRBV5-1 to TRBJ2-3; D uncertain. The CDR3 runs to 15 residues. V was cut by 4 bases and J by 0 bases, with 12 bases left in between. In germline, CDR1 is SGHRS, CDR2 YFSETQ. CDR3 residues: CASSGDGRSTDTQYF. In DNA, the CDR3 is TGCGCCAGCAGCGGTGACGGACGGAGCACAGATACGCAGTATTTT.

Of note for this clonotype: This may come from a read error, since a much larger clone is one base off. In nucleotides, the CDR3 is TGTGCCGGCAGCTTGAGACAGTTGGGCGAGCAGTACTTC. Translation: CAGSLRQLGEQYF. This rearrangement joins TRBV7-6 to TRBJ2-7; a weak D match, TRBD1 (5 bases). This CDR3 spans 13 amino acids. Germline CDR1 and CDR2: SGHVS and FNYEAQ.

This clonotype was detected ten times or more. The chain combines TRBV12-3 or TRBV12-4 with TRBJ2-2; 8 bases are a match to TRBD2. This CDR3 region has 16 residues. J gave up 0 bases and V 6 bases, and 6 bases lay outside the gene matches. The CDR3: CASSGGGRANTGELFF. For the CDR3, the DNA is TGTGCCAGCAGCGGCGGGGGGAGAGCGAACACCGGGGAGCTGTTTTTT.

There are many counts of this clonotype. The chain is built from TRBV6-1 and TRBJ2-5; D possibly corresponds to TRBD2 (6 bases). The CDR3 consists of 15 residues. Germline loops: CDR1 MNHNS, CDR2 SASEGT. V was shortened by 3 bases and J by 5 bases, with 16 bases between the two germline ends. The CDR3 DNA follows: TGTGCCAGCAGTGATCGCGGACTACCTCACGAGACCCAGTACTTC. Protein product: CASSDRGLPHETQYF.

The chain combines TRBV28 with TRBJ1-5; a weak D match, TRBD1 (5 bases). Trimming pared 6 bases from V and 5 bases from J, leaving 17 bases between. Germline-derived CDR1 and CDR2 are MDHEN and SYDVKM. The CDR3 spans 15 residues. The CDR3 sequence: CASSQDAMGHQPQHF. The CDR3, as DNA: TGTGCCAGCAGCCAGGACGCGATGGGACATCAGCCCCAGCATTTT.

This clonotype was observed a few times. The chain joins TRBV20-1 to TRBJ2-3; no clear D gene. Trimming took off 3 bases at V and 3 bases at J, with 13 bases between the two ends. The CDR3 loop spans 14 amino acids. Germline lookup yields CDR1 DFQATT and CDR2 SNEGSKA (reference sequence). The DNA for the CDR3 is TGCAGTGCTAGTTATCCCGGCAGAACAGATACGCAGTATTTT. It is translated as CSASYPGRTDTQYF.

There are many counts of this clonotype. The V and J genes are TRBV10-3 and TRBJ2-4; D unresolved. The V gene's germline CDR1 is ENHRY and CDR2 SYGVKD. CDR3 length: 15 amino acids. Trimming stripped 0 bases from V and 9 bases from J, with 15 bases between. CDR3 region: CAISESVANFGIQYF. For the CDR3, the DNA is TGTGCCATCAGTGAGTCGGTTGCGAATTTTGGCATTCAGTACTTC.

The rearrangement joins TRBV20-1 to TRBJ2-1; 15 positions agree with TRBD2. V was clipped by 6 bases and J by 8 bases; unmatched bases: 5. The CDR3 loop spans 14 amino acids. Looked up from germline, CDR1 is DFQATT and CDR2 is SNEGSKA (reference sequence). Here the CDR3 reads CSAPGLAGGDEQFF. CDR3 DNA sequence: TGCAGTGCCCCCGGACTAGCGGGAGGGGATGAGCAGTTCTTC.

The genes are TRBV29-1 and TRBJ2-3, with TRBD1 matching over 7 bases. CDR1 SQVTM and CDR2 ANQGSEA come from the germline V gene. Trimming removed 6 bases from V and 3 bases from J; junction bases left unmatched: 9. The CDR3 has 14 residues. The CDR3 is CSVARQGLTDTQYF. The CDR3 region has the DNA TGCAGCGTAGCGAGACAGGGCCTTACAGATACGCAGTATTTT.

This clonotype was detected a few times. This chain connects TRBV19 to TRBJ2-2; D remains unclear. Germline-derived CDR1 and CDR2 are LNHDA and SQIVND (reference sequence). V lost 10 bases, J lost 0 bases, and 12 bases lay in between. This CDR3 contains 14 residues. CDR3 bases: TGTGCCACTAAACAGAACGCGAACACCGGGGAGCTGTTTTTT. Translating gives CATKQNANTGELFF. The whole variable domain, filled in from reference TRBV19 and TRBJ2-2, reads DGGITQSPKYLFRKEGQNVTLSCEQNLNHDAMYWYRQDPGQGLRLIYYSQIVNDFQKGDIAEGYSVSREKKESFPLTVTSAQKNPTAFYLCATKQNANTGELFFGEGSRLTVL.

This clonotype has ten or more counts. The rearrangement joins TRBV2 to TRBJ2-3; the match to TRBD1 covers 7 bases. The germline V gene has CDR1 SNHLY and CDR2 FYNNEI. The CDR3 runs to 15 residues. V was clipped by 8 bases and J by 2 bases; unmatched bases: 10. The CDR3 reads CASPGQVEFTDTQYF. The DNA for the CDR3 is TGTGCCAGCCCCGGACAGGTAGAATTCACAGATACGCAGTATTTT.

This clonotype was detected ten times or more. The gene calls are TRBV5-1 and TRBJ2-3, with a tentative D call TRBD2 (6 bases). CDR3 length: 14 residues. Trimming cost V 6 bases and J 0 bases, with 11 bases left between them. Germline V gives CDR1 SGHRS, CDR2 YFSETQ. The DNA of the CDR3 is TGCGCCAGCAACCCGGGAGCTAGCACAGATACGCAGTATTTT. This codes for CASNPGASTDTQYF.

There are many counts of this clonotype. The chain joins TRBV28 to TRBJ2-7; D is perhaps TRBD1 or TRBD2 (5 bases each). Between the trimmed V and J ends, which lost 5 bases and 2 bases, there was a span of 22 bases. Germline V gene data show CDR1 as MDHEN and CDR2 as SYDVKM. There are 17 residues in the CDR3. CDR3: CASSLISGTDLPYEQYF. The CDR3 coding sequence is TGTGCCAGCAGTCTGATTTCTGGGACCGATCTACCCTACGAGCAGTACTTC.